These 32 T cell receptor beta chains originate from one sample sequenced in a study of shared clonotypes between healthy human individuals. Sequenced by immunoSEQ multiplex PCR; TCRdb stores in-frame clones only, minus some. The sample lists some 980,000 clones, about three quarters seen once, with 1.5% in the top ten. The source material was memory CD4+ T cells sorted from blood. Subset meaning: CD45RA-negative fraction. These receptors all come from a man aged 18 to 29 in good health.

The rearrangement uses TRBV11-3 and TRBJ2-5, with D possibly matching TRBD1 (6 bases). Germline assignment: CDR1 SGHNT and CDR2 YENEEA. Deletions cut 3 bases from V and 0 bases from J, with 20 bases between. The CDR3 totals 18 residues. CDR3 in amino acids: CASSLGLVSGADQETQYF. The CDR3 region has the DNA TGTGCCAGCAGCTTGGGTCTTGTCTCAGGGGCCGACCAAGAGACCCAGTACTTC. The full variable domain, completed using reference TRBV11-3 and TRBJ2-5, is EAGVVQSPRYKIIEKKQPVAFWCNPISGHNTLYWYLQNLGQGPELLIRYENEEAVDDSQLPKDRFSAERLKGVDSTLKIQPAELGDSAVYLCASSLGLVSGADQETQYFGPGTRLLVL.

CDR3 in amino acids: CASSRNTGELFF. The CDR3 nucleotides are TGTGCCAGCAGCCGGAACACCGGGGAGCTGTTTTTT. The rearrangement joins TRBV9 to TRBJ2-2; D not resolved. The ends were cut back, 4 bases at V and 1 base at J, with 2 bases in the middle. This CDR3 contains 12 residues. The V gene's germline CDR1 is SGDLS and CDR2 YYNGEE. The whole variable domain, filled in from reference TRBV9 and TRBJ2-2, reads DSGVTQTPKHLITATGQRVTLRCSPRSGDLSVYWYQQSLDQGLQFLIQYYNGEERAKGNILERFSAQQFPDLHSELNLSSLELGDSALYFCASSRNTGELFFGEGSRLTVL.

Here the CDR3 reads CASSWDSESSEQYF. The DNA for the CDR3 is TGTGCCAGCAGCTGGGACAGCGAGTCTTCCGAGCAGTACTTC. V gene TRBV5-4 combines with J gene TRBJ2-7, with TRBD1 matching over 7 bases. The germline gives CDR1 SGHNT, CDR2 YYREEE (reference sequence). This CDR3 has 14 amino acids. J was trimmed by 6 bases and V by 3 bases; bases with no gene match: 9.

V gene TRBV6-1 combines with J gene TRBJ1-2, with 7 bases lining up with TRBD1. The germline V gene encodes CDR1 MNHNS and CDR2 SASEGT. The CDR3 covers 11 residues. V was clipped by 7 bases and J by 8 bases; unmatched bases: 4. The CDR3 DNA reads TGTGCCAGCAACAGGGGAGAGGGCTACACCTTC. It is translated as CASNRGEGYTF.

The count of this clone is one. V is TRBV7-8 and J is TRBJ2-5; D possibly corresponds to TRBD2 (5 bases). Deletions cut 3 bases from V and 4 bases from J, with 12 bases between. This CDR3 comprises 14 residues. Germline V CDR1 and CDR2: SGHVS, FQNEAQ. CDR3: CASSFEGLAETQYF. In DNA, the CDR3 is TGTGCCAGCAGCTTTGAGGGCTTAGCAGAGACCCAGTACTTC.

This chain connects TRBV6-6 to TRBJ2-1; TRBD2 matches 10 bases. CDR3 length: 14 amino acids. The V and J ends lost 5 bases and 8 bases, in that order; junction bases with no gene match: 6. The germline CDR1 and CDR2 sequences are MNHNY and SVGAGI (reference sequence). For the CDR3, the DNA is TGTGCCAGCAGTCAGGGACTAGCGAGGGATGAGCAGTTCTTC. Translated: CASSQGLARDEQFF.

As concerns this clone: Additional DNA sequences in this sample encode the identical CDR3. The gene calls are TRBV15 and TRBJ2-5; D unclear. This CDR3 has 12 residues. Germline lookup yields CDR1 LNHNV and CDR2 YYDKDF (reference sequence). V dropped 3 bases and J dropped 4 bases, with 6 bases sitting between them. The CDR3 nucleotides read TGTGCCACCAGCAGGGATATAGAGACCCAGTACTTC. Its translation is CATSRDIETQYF.

On this clone: A much larger clone differs from this one at a single base, so this may be a read error. Different DNA sequences within this sample yield the same CDR3. The rearrangement links TRBV30 to TRBJ2-7; D remains ambiguous. CDR1 GTSNPN and CDR2 SVGIG come from the germline V gene (reference sequence). CDR3 length: 15 residues. This CDR3 reads CAWRLRRSLGYEQYF. CDR3 DNA sequence: TGTGCTTGGAGACTTCGCCGGTCCCTGGGGTACGAGCAGTACTTC.

The CDR3 sequence is CASGPRDRGTDTQYF. The CDR3 DNA is TGTGCTAGTGGTCCTCGGGACAGGGGCACAGATACGCAGTATTTT. The chain is built from TRBV12-5 and TRBJ2-3; 9 nucleotides align to TRBD1. V shed 5 bases, J shed 1 base, and the junction held 4 bases outside the gene matches. The CDR3 has 15 amino acids. Germline lookup yields CDR1 LGHNT and CDR2 FRNRAP. Drawing the rest from reference TRBV12-5 and TRBJ2-3, the complete variable domain is DARVTQTPRHKVTEMGQEVTMRCQPILGHNTVFWYRQTMMQGLELLAYFRNRAPLDDSGMPKDRFSAEMPDATLATLKIQPSEPRDSAVYFCASGPRDRGTDTQYFGPGTRLTVL.

The chain uses TRBV29-1 and TRBJ2-1, with 13 bases lining up with TRBD2. The germline gives CDR1 SQVTM, CDR2 ANQGSEA. The trim removed 6 bases at V and 8 bases at J, leaving 16 bases unmatched. The length of the CDR3 is 17 residues. The CDR3 region is CSVRTELLAGGPDEQFF. DNA for the CDR3: TGCAGCGTCAGGACAGAGCTACTAGCGGGAGGGCCCGATGAGCAGTTCTTC.

The chain has TRBV28 and TRBJ2-7; a possible D gene is TRBD1 (6 bases). CDR1 MDHEN and CDR2 SYDVKM come from the germline V gene. V was pared by 2 bases and J by 0 bases, with 17 bases between. CDR3 size: 17 residues. CDR3 sequence (DNA): TGTGCCAGCAGTTTAGCTAACAGGGATTGGGGCTCCTACGAGCAGTACTTC. Amino acids: CASSLANRDWGSYEQYF.

The chain combines TRBV21-1 with TRBJ1-4; TRBD1 is taken as the D call from the table, unchecked against the DNA. TRBV21-1 is assigned pseudogene status. The CDR3 has 15 amino acids. For the CDR3, the DNA is TGTGCCAGCAGCAAGTCGGACAGGGGACATGAAAAACTGTTTTTT. It encodes CASSKSDRGHEKLFF.

This chain links TRBV6-5 with TRBJ2-1; D is undetermined. There are 13 residues in the CDR3. The germline V gene has CDR1 MNHEY and CDR2 SVGAGI. The V end lost 2 bases, the J end lost 4 bases, and 6 bases lay between the germline ends. The CDR3 spells CASSYPPYNEQFF. CDR3 bases: TGTGCCAGCAGTTACCCTCCGTACAATGAGCAGTTCTTC.

The chain combines TRBV6-4 with TRBJ2-2, with 9 bases lining up with TRBD2. J lost 5 bases, V lost 4 bases, and 5 bases had no gene match. In germline, CDR1 is MRHNA, CDR2 SNTAGT. This CDR3 comprises 15 residues. The CDR3 protein is CASSAGSGSTGELFF. CDR3 DNA sequence: TGTGCCAGCAGTGCGGGTAGCGGGAGTACCGGGGAGCTGTTTTTT.

J is TRBJ2-7 and V is TRBV9, with 7 bases identical to TRBD1. The germline gives CDR1 SGDLS, CDR2 YYNGEE. V shed 0 bases, J shed 4 bases, and the junction held 16 bases outside the gene matches. This CDR3 has 18 amino acids. CDR3 in DNA: TGTGCCAGCAGCGTAGGGATAGGGGGAACAGGGGTCCTTTACGAGCAGTACTTC. This gives the protein CASSVGIGGTGVLYEQYF.

The V gene is TRBV11-3, the J gene TRBJ2-2; 10 bases align to TRBD2. Per the germline V gene, CDR1 is SGHNT and CDR2 is YENEEA. V lost 2 bases, J lost 2 bases, and 5 bases stayed unmatched. This CDR3 has 17 residues. The CDR3 spells CASSLRRTSGNTGELFF. The CDR3 DNA reads as TGTGCCAGCAGCTTAAGACGGACTAGCGGAAACACCGGGGAGCTGTTTTTT.

The J gene is TRBJ1-1, the V gene TRBV6-6; 7 positions match TRBD1. V gave up 4 bases and J gave up 6 bases; unmatched junction bases: 8. The germline V gene has CDR1 MNHNY and CDR2 SVGAGI (reference sequence). This CDR3 region has 14 residues. CDR3: CASSFRDRAPEAFF. CDR3 in DNA: TGTGCCAGCAGTTTCCGGGACAGAGCCCCTGAAGCTTTCTTT.

The rearrangement joins TRBV1 to TRBJ2-7; TRBD1, the D gene given by the table, was not confirmed from the DNA. TRBV1 is deemed a pseudogene. The CDR3 has 18 amino acids. The CDR3 DNA is TGCACCAGCAGCCAAGAAGGTGAAGGACAGGGGTTGCCCTACGAGCAGTACTTC. Translating gives CTSSQEGEGQGLPYEQYF.

Regarding this clone: Other nucleotide sequences in the sample specify the same CDR3. The CDR3, as DNA: TGTGCCAGTAGTCCAAGAGGGACAGGGAATCAGCCCCAGCATTTT. Amino acid sequence: CASSPRGTGNQPQHF. The chain employs TRBV19 and TRBJ1-5, with 9 nucleotides matching TRBD1. Germline V CDR1 and CDR2: LNHDA, SQIVND (reference sequence). The CDR3 loop spans 15 amino acids. Trimming cost V 5 bases and J 4 bases; bases outside gene matches: 6.

The gene calls are TRBV7-9 and TRBJ2-3, with D hard to call. Germline CDR1 is SEHNR and CDR2 is FQNEAQ (reference sequence). The CDR3 covers 13 residues. Trimming removed 1 base at V and 4 bases at J, with 6 bases between. CDR3 DNA: TGTGCCAGCAGCTTAGAGGCGGCAGATACGCAGTATTTT. This encodes CASSLEAADTQYF. The entire variable domain, with the rest obtained from reference TRBV7-9 and TRBJ2-3, is as follows: DTGVSQNPRHKITKRGQNVTFRCDPISEHNRLYWYRQTLGQGPEFLTYFQNEAQLEKSRLLSDRFSAERPKGSFSTLEIQRTEQGDSAMYLCASSLEAADTQYFGPGTRLTVL.

The rearrangement joins TRBV28 to TRBJ1-6, with 8 bases lining up with TRBD1. Germline values: CDR1 MDHEN, CDR2 SYDVKM. V shed 7 bases and J 5 bases; nucleotides not matched to a gene: 7. The CDR3 spans 15 residues. Here the CDR3 reads CASTVVDRDNSPLHF. The DNA for the CDR3 is TGTGCCAGCACCGTAGTGGACAGGGATAATTCACCCCTCCACTTT.

The chain links TRBV4-3 to TRBJ1-4; D is unresolved. The CDR3 runs to 15 residues. Trimming took 2 bases from V and 4 from J, leaving 11 bases between them. Germline lookup yields CDR1 LGHNA and CDR2 YSLEER. The CDR3 DNA reads TGCGCCAGCAGCCAAAGAGGGCGGATTAATGAAAAACTGTTTTTT. It codes for CASSQRGRINEKLFF.

The gene calls are TRBV6-1 and TRBJ1-5, with D unresolved. The V and J ends lost 0 bases and 13 bases respectively, with 10 bases between them. The germline CDR1 and CDR2 sequences are MNHNS and SASEGT. CDR3 length: 12 amino acids. The CDR3 is CASSEALPGQHF. CDR3 bases: TGTGCCAGCAGTGAAGCGCTTCCTGGACAGCATTTT.

The CDR3, as DNA: TGCGCCAGCAGCCAAGATCGGGGATTTAGACGGGAGGGCCGGAATGAGCAGTTCTTC. This translates into CASSQDRGFRREGRNEQFF. This chain links TRBV4-1 with TRBJ2-1; 8 bases map to TRBD2. In germline, CDR1 is MGHRA, CDR2 YSYEKL. The CDR3 has 19 residues. The ends lost 0 bases at V and 7 bases at J; junction bases unmatched: 17.

The V call is TRBV6-4, the J call TRBJ1-5; D is undetermined. V gave up 8 bases and J gave up 8 bases, with 10 bases separating them. Germline loops: CDR1 MRHNA, CDR2 SNTAGT. The CDR3 is 11 amino acids. CDR3 DNA sequence: TGTGCCAGCCCCCCTCAGGAGCCCCAGCATTTT. Its protein product is CASPPQEPQHF.

The chain combines TRBV2 with TRBJ1-1; 8 nucleotides agree with TRBD1. Germline V lookup: CDR1 SNHLY, CDR2 FYNNEI. The CDR3 is 14 residues long. V lost 6 bases to trimming and J lost 5 bases; unmatched junction nucleotides: 8. The CDR3 DNA is TGTGCCAGCAGCGGGACAGGACGGCGTACTGAAGCTTTCTTT. As protein: CASSGTGRRTEAFF.

The V call is TRBV29-1, the J call TRBJ1-5; possibly TRBD1 for D (5 bases). Trimming took off 4 bases at V and 4 bases at J, with 20 bases between the two ends. This CDR3 has 16 amino acids. Germline CDR1 and CDR2: SQVTM and ANQGSEA. The CDR3 loop reads CSVAGGPDFLNQPQHF. Written as DNA, the CDR3 is TGCAGCGTTGCGGGGGGACCGGATTTCCTTAATCAGCCCCAGCATTTT.

V gene TRBV5-1 combines with J gene TRBJ2-2; 7 nucleotides agree with TRBD1. The V gene's germline CDR1 is SGHRS and CDR2 YFSETQ. V dropped 2 bases and J dropped 5; count of bases not matched to a gene: 9. This CDR3 has 16 residues. Written as DNA, the CDR3 is TGCGCCAGCAGCTTTTCCGACAGGGAAGGGACCGGGGAGCTGTTTTTT. It yields the protein CASSFSDREGTGELFF.

This chain links TRBV19 with TRBJ2-4, with TRBD2 identical over 7 bases. The junction had 7 bases not matched to a gene; V was cut back by 4 bases and J by 7 bases. Germline-derived CDR1 and CDR2 are LNHDA and SQIVND (reference sequence). The CDR3 totals 14 residues. CDR3 bases: TGTGCCAGTAGTAATACAGGACTAGTTAACATTCAGTACTTC. Translation gives CASSNTGLVNIQYF. The variable domain in full, completed from reference TRBV19 and TRBJ2-4, reads DGGITQSPKYLFRKEGQNVTLSCEQNLNHDAMYWYRQDPGQGLRLIYYSQIVNDFQKGDIAEGYSVSREKKESFPLTVTSAQKNPTAFYLCASSNTGLVNIQYFGAGTRLSVL.

This clone was counted once. The chain joins TRBV18 to TRBJ2-1, with 7 bases matching TRBD2. V was pared by 3 bases and J by 7 bases, with 9 bases of the junction left unmatched. The germline CDR1 and CDR2 sequences are KGHSH and LQKENI. This CDR3 has 15 amino acids. In DNA, the CDR3 is TGTGCCAGCTCACCGGAAGCGGGAACCAATAATGAGCAGTTCTTC. Its protein is CASSPEAGTNNEQFF.

This clone was seen only a few times. CDR3 amino acids: CASSSDRLNQPQHF. The CDR3 DNA reads as TGTGCCAGCAGCTCAGACAGGCTCAATCAGCCCCAGCATTTT. The rearrangement links TRBV7-9 to TRBJ1-5; perhaps TRBD1 as D (6 bases). This CDR3 contains 14 residues. Germline CDR1 SEHNR, CDR2 FQNEAQ (reference sequence). Trimming removed 4 bases from V and 3 bases from J, with 10 bases in between.

J is TRBJ2-7 and V is TRBV7-9, with no clear D. V was cut by 6 bases and J by 4 bases, with 13 bases left in between. Germline CDR1 and CDR2: SEHNR and FQNEAQ (reference sequence). The CDR3 is 13 residues long. In DNA, the CDR3 is TGTGCCAGCAGACCGCTCCTGGTGTACGAGCAGTACTTC. Translation gives CASRPLLVYEQYF.